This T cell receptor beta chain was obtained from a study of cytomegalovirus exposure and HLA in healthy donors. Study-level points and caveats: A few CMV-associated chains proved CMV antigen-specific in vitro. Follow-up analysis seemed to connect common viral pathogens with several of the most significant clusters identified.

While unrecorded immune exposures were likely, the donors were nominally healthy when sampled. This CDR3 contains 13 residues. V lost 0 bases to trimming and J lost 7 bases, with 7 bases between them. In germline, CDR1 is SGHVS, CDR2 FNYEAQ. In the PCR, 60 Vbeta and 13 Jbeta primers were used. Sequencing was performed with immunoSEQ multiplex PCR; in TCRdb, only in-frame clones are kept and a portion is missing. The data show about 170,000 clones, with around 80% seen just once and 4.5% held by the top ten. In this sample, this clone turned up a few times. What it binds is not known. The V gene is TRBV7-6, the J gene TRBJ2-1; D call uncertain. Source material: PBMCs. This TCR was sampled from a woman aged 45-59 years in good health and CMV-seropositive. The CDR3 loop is CASSLAKRNEQFF. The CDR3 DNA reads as TGTGCCAGCAGCTTAGCCAAGAGGAATGAGCAGTTCTTC.